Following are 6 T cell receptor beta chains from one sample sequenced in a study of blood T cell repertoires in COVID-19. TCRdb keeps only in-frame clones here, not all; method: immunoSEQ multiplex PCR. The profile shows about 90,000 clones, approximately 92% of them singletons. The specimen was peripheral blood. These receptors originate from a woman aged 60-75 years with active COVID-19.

CDR3 loop: CASSSGLVGTDTQYF. CDR3 DNA: TGTGCCAGCAGTTCGGGACTAGTGGGCACAGATACGCAGTATTTT. This chain uses TRBV5-4 with TRBJ2-3; 8 bases line up with TRBD2. CDR3 length equals 15 residues. V lost 5 bases to trimming and J lost 1 base; unmatched junction nucleotides: 6. Looked up from germline, CDR1 is SGHNT and CDR2 is YYREEE (reference sequence).

The CDR3 loop reads CASSLRGHEKLFF. Here the CDR3 DNA reads TGTGCCAGCAGCTTAAGGGGGCATGAAAAACTGTTTTTT. The chain employs TRBV7-9 and TRBJ1-4; 7 bases line up with TRBD1. Germline trimming cut 2 bases from V and 6 bases from J; bases unmatched to any gene: 0. Per the germline V gene, CDR1 is SEHNR and CDR2 is FQNEAQ (reference sequence). The CDR3 has 13 amino acids.

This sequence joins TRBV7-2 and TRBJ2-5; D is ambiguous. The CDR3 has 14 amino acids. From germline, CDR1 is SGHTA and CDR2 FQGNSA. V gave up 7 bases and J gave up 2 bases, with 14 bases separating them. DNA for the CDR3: TGTGCCAGCACCCTGCAGGTCCGACAAGAGACCCAGTACTTC. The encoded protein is CASTLQVRQETQYF.

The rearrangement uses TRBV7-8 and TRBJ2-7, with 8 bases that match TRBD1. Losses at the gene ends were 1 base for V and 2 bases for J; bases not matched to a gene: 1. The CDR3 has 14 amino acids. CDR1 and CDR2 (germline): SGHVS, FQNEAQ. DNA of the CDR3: TGTGCCAGCAGCTTAGGGGACAGGACCTACGAGCAGTACTTC. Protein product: CASSLGDRTYEQYF.

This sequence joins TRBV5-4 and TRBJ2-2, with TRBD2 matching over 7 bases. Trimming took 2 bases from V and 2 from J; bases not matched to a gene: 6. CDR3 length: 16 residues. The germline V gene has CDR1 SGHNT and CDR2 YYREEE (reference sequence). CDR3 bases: TGTGCCAGCAGCTTTAACCGCGGGGGAAACACCGGGGAGCTGTTTTTT. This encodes CASSFNRGGNTGELFF. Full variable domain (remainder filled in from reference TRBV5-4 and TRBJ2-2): ETGVTQSPTHLIKTRGQQVTLRCSSQSGHNTVSWYQQALGQGPQFIFQYYREEENGRGNFPPRFSGLQFPNYSSELNVNALELDDSALYLCASSFNRGGNTGELFFGEGSRLTVL.

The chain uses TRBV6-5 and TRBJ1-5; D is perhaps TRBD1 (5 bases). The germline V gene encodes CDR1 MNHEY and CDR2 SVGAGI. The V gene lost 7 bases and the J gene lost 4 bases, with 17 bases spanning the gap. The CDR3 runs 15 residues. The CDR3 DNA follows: TGTGCCAGCATGGTTCCGGGGGGTTATAATCAGCCCCAGCATTTT. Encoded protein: CASMVPGGYNQPQHF.